These T cell receptor beta chains were read from a single sample in a study of T cells after yellow fever vaccination. Each CDR3 protein gets one entry after TCRdb re-called the 5' RACE reads with MiXCR. This table holds around 100,000 distinct CDR3 sequences, 8% to 9.5% found once. Sequenced here: CD8+ T cells sorted from PBMCs, sampled 45 days after the yellow fever booster vaccination. The receptors were sampled from a man in his thirties or forties who received the YFV17D yellow fever vaccine. The CDR3 runs from the conserved cysteine through the conserved F or W. Fields, in order: clone size, D gene, J gene, V gene, CDR3 protein, CDR3 DNA. A D gene is named only where the DNA matches it firmly. Clone size, where shown, is once, few, many, or a class for clones that have expanded.

.,TRBD1,TRBJ2-7,TRBV4-3,CASSPSGTGEGDEQYF,TGCGCCAGCAGCCCCTCAGGGACAGGGGAAGGGGACGAGCAGTACTTC
many,.,TRBJ2-4,TRBV5-6,CASRYSGGENIQYF,TGTGCCAGCAGATATTCAGGAGGGGAAAACATTCAGTACTTC
many,TRBD2,TRBJ2-2,TRBV25-1,CASSSTGTSGLGELFF,TGTGCCAGCAGTTCAACAGGGACTAGCGGACTCGGGGAGCTGTTTTTT
many,.,TRBJ2-2,TRBV29-1,CSVALAITGELFF,TGCAGCGTTGCTTTAGCTATTACCGGGGAGCTGTTTTTT
many,.,TRBJ2-1,TRBV5-6,CASSLLGYNEQFF,TGTGCCAGCAGCCTTTTGGGCTACAATGAGCAGTTCTTC
many,.,TRBJ2-5,TRBV7-2,CASSIDRVQETQYF,TGTGCCAGCAGCATTGACAGAGTCCAAGAGACCCAGTACTTC
many,TRBD1,TRBJ2-2,TRBV5-1,CASSWDRQGTSTGELFF,TGCGCCAGCAGCTGGGATCGACAGGGAACGAGCACCGGGGAGCTGTTTTTT
many,.,TRBJ1-5,TRBV4-2,CASSQGLLPQPQHF,TGTGCCAGCAGCCAGGGGTTACTCCCTCAGCCCCAGCATTTT
.,.,TRBJ2-1,TRBV11-2,CASSFGTLDEQFF,TGTGCCAGCAGCTTTGGGACCCTCGATGAGCAGTTCTTC
few,TRBD2,TRBJ2-1,TRBV7-9,CASSPGGGTDEQFF,TGTGCCAGCAGCCCGGGGGGGGGTACCGATGAGCAGTTCTTC
many,.,TRBJ2-1,TRBV29-1,CSVEGEGESYNEQFF,TGCAGCGTTGAAGGTGAGGGGGAATCCTACAATGAGCAGTTCTTC
.,TRBD2,TRBJ2-7,TRBV13,CASSLAVGSGSREQYF,TGTGCCAGCAGCTTAGCGGTCGGTAGCGGGAGTCGGGAGCAGTACTTC
many,.,TRBJ2-2,TRBV29-1,CSVCPLLGGSTGELFF,TGCAGCGTTTGCCCACTTTTAGGAGGGAGCACCGGGGAGCTGTTTTTT
.,.,TRBJ2-7,TRBV7-2,CASSLGFPTTLYEQYF,TGTGCCAGCAGCTTAGGTTTCCCTACAACCCTTTACGAGCAGTACTTC
many,TRBD1,TRBJ2-7,TRBV20-1,CSARHVGTGVYEQYF,TGCAGTGCTAGACACGTCGGGACAGGGGTATACGAGCAGTACTTC
few,.,TRBJ2-7,TRBV29-1,CSVGTVSSYEQYF,TGCAGCGTGGGGACTGTGAGCTCCTACGAGCAGTACTTC
few,TRBD2,TRBJ2-7,TRBV28,CASRLSLAGGIYEQYF,TGTGCCAGCAGGTTGTCCTTAGCGGGAGGGATCTACGAGCAGTACTTC
.,TRBD2,TRBJ2-7,TRBV10-3,CAISEVAGGPYEQYF,TGTGCCATCAGTGAGGTAGCGGGAGGGCCCTACGAGCAGTACTTC
many,.,TRBJ2-1,TRBV7-3,CASSSSGTSNEQFF,TGTGCCAGCAGCTCCTCCGGGACGTCGAATGAGCAGTTCTTC
many,.,TRBJ1-1,TRBV4-3,CASSHGNTEAFF,TGCGCCAGCAGCCATGGGAACACTGAAGCTTTCTTT
.,.,TRBJ2-7,TRBV6-1,CSSSHYPRTVSSYEQYF,TGTTCCAGCAGCCACTATCCCAGGACAGTTAGCTCCTACGAGCAGTACTTC
many,.,TRBJ2-1,TRBV27,CASTSSYNEQFF,TGTGCCAGCACCTCTTCCTACAATGAGCAGTTCTTC
many,.,TRBJ2-2,TRBV5-4,CASSSASDNANTGELFF,TGTGCCAGCAGCTCAGCTAGCGATAACGCGAACACCGGGGAGCTGTTTTTT
many,.,TRBJ2-7,TRBV9,CASSVGGQSSYEQYF,TGTGCCAGCAGCGTAGGAGGGCAGAGCTCCTACGAGCAGTACTTC
many,TRBD1,TRBJ2-7,TRBV6-5,CASSYGQGDYEQYF,TGTGCCAGCAGTTACGGACAGGGCGACTACGAGCAGTACTTC
many,.,TRBJ1-5,TRBV6-1,CASTTVWAEGNQPQHF,TGTGCCAGCACCACTGTCTGGGCGGAAGGCAATCAGCCCCAGCATTTT
many,.,TRBJ2-1,TRBV12-3/TRBV12-4,CASTGASITYNEQFF,TGTGCCAGCACCGGGGCGAGCATCACTTACAATGAGCAGTTCTTC
many,.,TRBJ2-3,TRBV12-3/TRBV12-4,CASSLQGPPDTQYF,TGTGCCAGCAGCCTTCAGGGGCCCCCAGATACGCAGTATTTT
.,TRBD2,TRBJ2-5,TRBV11-2,CASSLVPGLAGGPEETQYF,TGTGCCAGCAGCTTAGTACCCGGACTAGCGGGAGGGCCGGAGGAGACCCAGTACTTC
few,TRBD2,TRBJ2-7,TRBV2,CASSSGTSGIPEQYF,TGTGCCAGCAGTAGTGGGACTAGCGGGATTCCCGAGCAGTACTTC
.,.,TRBJ2-1,TRBV27,CASSLFVETRLQGSNEQFF,TGTGCCAGCAGTTTATTTGTAGAGACTCGGCTTCAGGGTAGCAATGAGCAGTTCTTC
few,.,TRBJ1-5,TRBV12-3/TRBV12-4,CASKNGGLQPQHF,TGTGCCAGCAAAAATGGTGGGTTACAGCCCCAGCATTTT
many,TRBD2,TRBJ2-1,TRBV7-2,CASSPGTISEQFF,TGTGCCAGCAGCCCGGGGACTATTTCTGAGCAGTTCTTC
many,.,TRBJ2-7,TRBV29-1,CSVEDSDISYEQYF,TGCAGCGTTGAAGATAGTGACATTTCCTACGAGCAGTACTTC
.,TRBD1,TRBJ2-5,TRBV27,CASSPGTDITQETQYF,TGTGCCAGCAGTCCGGGGACAGATATAACACAAGAGACCCAGTACTTC
many,TRBD2,TRBJ2-2,TRBV12-3/TRBV12-4,CASSPSGTGELFF,TGTGCCAGCAGCCCTAGCGGCACCGGGGAGCTGTTTTTT
many,.,TRBJ2-2,TRBV20-1,CSARRTSNTGELFF,TGCAGTGCTAGAAGGACCTCGAACACCGGGGAGCTGTTTTTT
many,.,TRBJ2-6,TRBV6-5,CASSYDPSGANVLTF,TGTGCCAGCAGTTACGATCCCTCTGGGGCCAACGTCCTGACTTTC
many,.,TRBJ2-7,TRBV25-1,CASSEFGYEQYF,TGTGCCAGCAGTGAATTCGGCTACGAGCAGTACTTC
many,TRBD2,TRBJ2-7,TRBV7-9,CASGLAGGPRDEQYF,TGTGCCAGCGGATTAGCGGGAGGGCCCCGGGACGAGCAGTACTTC
many,.,TRBJ2-3,TRBV4-2,CASSQDEPRAEDTQYF,TGTGCCAGCAGCCAAGATGAGCCGAGAGCCGAAGATACGCAGTATTTT
many,TRBD1,TRBJ1-1,TRBV7-9,CASSLVGDRGEAFF,TGTGCCAGCAGCTTAGTGGGGGACAGGGGTGAGGCTTTCTTT
many,TRBD2,TRBJ2-7,TRBV15,CATSTGTSGRYEQYF,TGTGCCACCAGCACCGGGACTAGCGGACGGTACGAGCAGTACTTC
many,.,TRBJ2-5,TRBV7-8,CASSRDSGSPIQETQYF,TGTGCCAGCAGCCGTGACTCCGGCAGCCCTATCCAAGAGACCCAGTACTTC
many,.,TRBJ2-7,TRBV15,CATSRDWTYEQYF,TGTGCCACCAGCAGAGATTGGACTTACGAGCAGTACTTC
many,TRBD1,TRBJ2-7,TRBV20-1,CSARPGQGAVEQYF,TGCAGTGCGCGACCGGGACAGGGGGCAGTCGAGCAGTACTTC
many,.,TRBJ1-2,TRBV5-6,CASSIWGGYTF,TGTGCCAGCAGTATATGGGGCGGCTACACCTTC
.,TRBD2,TRBJ2-5,TRBV12-3/TRBV12-4,CASSPGPDRVPSGETQYF,TGTGCCAGCAGTCCTGGACCTGATAGAGTCCCTAGCGGGGAGACCCAGTACTTC
many,.,TRBJ2-3,TRBV7-6,CASSLEPPSGRGTDTQYF,TGTGCCAGCAGCTTAGAACCACCGAGTGGGAGAGGTACAGATACGCAGTATTTT
.,.,TRBJ2-1,TRBV12-2,CASRLEVASYNEQFF,TGTGCAAGTCGCTTAGAGGTGGCCAGCTACAATGAGCAGTTCTTC
many,.,TRBJ2-7,TRBV12-3/TRBV12-4,CASRALGEQYF,TGTGCCAGCAGGGCGTTAGGCGAGCAGTACTTC
many,.,TRBJ2-7,TRBV29-1,CSVSPGREQYF,TGCAGCGTTTCTCCGGGACGCGAGCAGTACTTC
many,TRBD2,TRBJ2-7,TRBV12-3/TRBV12-4,CASSASGFEQYF,TGTGCCAGCAGTGCTAGCGGGTTCGAGCAGTACTTC